Following are 27 T cell receptor beta chains from one sample sequenced in a study of molecular identifiers for immune sequencing clone quantification. TCRdb processed the PCR reads anew with MiXCR; each CDR3 protein has one entry. The sample yields fewer than 350,000 distinct CDR3 sequences, about a quarter seen once. The sample was naive CD8+ T cells from blood, with Jurkat cell RNA spiked in. The subset here: FACS-sorted CD8+CD4-CCR7+CD45RA+ naive T cells. These TCRs come from a human donor in good health. Some libraries in this study had Jurkat cell RNA spiked in.

This clonotype showed up just a few times. The chain couples TRBV7-9 to TRBJ2-1; unclear D gene. The CDR3 contains 14 residues. Trimming took 5 bases from V and 2 from J, leaving 10 bases between them. CDR1 and CDR2 from the germline V gene are SEHNR and FQNEAQ (reference sequence). In nucleotides, the CDR3 is TGTGCCAGCAGCCCACACTCAACCTACAATGAGCAGTTCTTC. This translates into CASSPHSTYNEQFF.

This clonotype was observed a handful of times. This clone may be a read error of a much larger clone one base away. The chain uses TRBV7-9 and TRBJ2-3; the D is unclear. CDR1 and CDR2 (germline): SEHNR, FQNEAQ (reference sequence). This CDR3 is built from 12 residues. CDR3 region: CASSFGSDTQCF. DNA of the CDR3: TGTGCCAGCAGCTTCGGTTCCGATACGCAGTGTTTT.

Of note for this clonotype: This may arise from a read error, as a much more abundant clone is one base away. The chain's CDR3 is CASSLVQGVDEQNF. The CDR3 region has the DNA TGTGCCAGCAGCTTAGTCCAGGGTGTGGACGAGCAGAACTTC. The chain is built from TRBV7-9 and TRBJ2-7, with D tentatively TRBD1 (5 bases). This CDR3 has 14 residues. Germline CDR1 is SEHNR and CDR2 is FQNEAQ (reference sequence).

This clonotype has at least ten counts. V is TRBV29-1 and J is TRBJ2-7; possibly TRBD1 for D (7 bases). The CDR3 contains 14 residues. V shed 1 base and J shed 2 bases, with 12 bases lying between them. The germline gives CDR1 SQVTM, CDR2 ANQGSEA. DNA for the CDR3: TGCAGCGTTGAAGGGTCAGGGGGGCCCTACGAGCAGTACTTC. It specifies CSVEGSGGPYEQYF.

In regard to this clonotype: A clone one base away is much larger, so this may be a read error. CDR3 sequence (DNA): TGCAGGCCGGAGGGGACAGGGAATACTGAAGCTTTCTTT. Amino acids: CRPEGTGNTEAFF. The chain recombines TRBV20-1 with TRBJ1-1; TRBD1 agrees at 9 bases. CDR3 length equals 13 residues. Germline CDR1 DFQATT, CDR2 SNEGSKA (reference sequence).

This clonotype has a handful of counts. The chain links TRBV7-2 to TRBJ1-5, with D uncertain. CDR3 length: 14 amino acids. In germline, CDR1 is SGHTA, CDR2 FQGNSA. The V end was cut by 4 bases, the J end by 2 bases, with 9 bases between. CDR3 DNA sequence: TGTGCCAGCAGCTCCGAACCGGGCAATCAGCCCCAGCATTTT. This translates into CASSSEPGNQPQHF.

The chain carries TRBV7-6 and TRBJ2-7; 7 bases fit TRBD1. Per the germline V gene, CDR1 is SGHVS and CDR2 is FNYEAQ. After removal of 5 bases from V and 5 bases from J, the junction contained 18 bases not matched to a gene. This CDR3 has 17 amino acids. CDR3 sequence: CASSAHLSTGRDDEQYF. CDR3 coding DNA: TGTGCCAGCAGCGCCCACCTATCGACAGGGCGCGATGACGAGCAGTACTTC.

This clonotype has a single count. This sequence may be a read error, since a much larger clone differs from it by one base. This chain uses TRBV30 with TRBJ2-3; D might be TRBD1 or TRBD2, each matching 5 bases. From germline, CDR1 is GTSNPN and CDR2 SVGIG (reference sequence). The CDR3 covers 13 residues. Here the CDR3 reads CAYVDSGPDTRYF. The CDR3 nucleotides read TGTGCCTACGTCGACAGCGGACCAGATACGCGGTATTTT.

This clonotype was seen only a few times. V gene TRBV12-3 or TRBV12-4 combines with J gene TRBJ2-7; 9 nucleotides line up with TRBD1. Germline trimming cut 5 bases from V and 2 bases from J; bases unmatched to any gene: 7. The CDR3 spans 15 residues. This CDR3 reads CASSHTGQGTYEQYF. The CDR3 DNA reads as TGTGCCAGCAGTCATACCGGACAGGGGACCTACGAGCAGTACTTC.

In the case of this clonotype: Given a much more abundant clone one base away, this may be a read error. The conserved final phenylalanine or tryptophan is absent from the CDR3, which likely points to a read error. This chain joins TRBV4-2 and TRBJ2-7; the D is unclear. With 1 base removed from V and 3 bases from J, the gap between germline ends came to 13 bases. The CDR3 is 15 residues long. Germline values: CDR1 LGHNA, CDR2 YNFKEQ. The CDR3: CASSQGGSTIYEQYL. DNA of the CDR3: TGTGCCAGCAGCCAAGGTGGGTCGACGATCTACGAGCAGTACCTC.

This clonotype was picked up a small number of times. The CDR3 nucleotides read TGTGCCAGCAGCCAAACGGGGGCGATTGGGGGCGCCGAGACCCAGTACTTC. This encodes CASSQTGAIGGAETQYF. The V and J genes are TRBV14 and TRBJ2-5; the D call may be TRBD1 or TRBD2 (6 bases each). Trimming pared 2 bases from V and 5 bases from J, leaving 21 bases between. Germline V CDR1 and CDR2: SGHDN, FVKESK. The CDR3 is 17 residues long.

This clonotype was counted many times. The genes are TRBV5-5 and TRBJ2-3; D is possibly TRBD2 (5 bases). The CDR3 consists of 16 residues. Deletions cut 4 bases from V and 2 bases from J, with 17 bases between. Germline V gene data show CDR1 as SGHKS and CDR2 as YYEKEE (reference sequence). This CDR3 is CASSPVLARSTDTQYF. For the CDR3, the DNA is TGTGCCAGCAGCCCGGTTCTAGCTCGGTCCACAGATACGCAGTATTTT.

The chain carries TRBV30 and TRBJ1-1; tentatively, D is TRBD1 (5 bases). The ends were cut back, 0 bases at V and 4 bases at J, with 12 bases in the middle. The CDR3 is 14 residues long. Germline V gene data show CDR1 as GTSNPN and CDR2 as SVGIG (reference sequence). DNA for the CDR3: TGTGCCTGGAGTGTAGGGGCTAGGATCACTGAAGCTTTCTTT. Protein: CAWSVGARITEAFF.

The table lists this clonotype with a few counts. The chain recombines TRBV7-2 with TRBJ2-7, with a tentative D call TRBD1 (6 bases). Looked up from germline, CDR1 is SGHTA and CDR2 is FQGNSA. V was cut by 5 bases and J by 3 bases, with 11 bases left in between. CDR3 length equals 13 residues. The CDR3 nucleotides are TGTGCCAGCAGCCCCGCCAGGGGCTACGAGCAGTACTTC. Translation: CASSPARGYEQYF.

The sample holds many counts of this clonotype. As DNA, the CDR3 is TGTGCCAGCAGTATGATCGGCTACGAGCAGTACTTC. Residues: CASSMIGYEQYF. The chain employs TRBV25-1 and TRBJ2-7; D unclear. The length of the CDR3 is 12 residues. The V end was cut by 5 bases, the J end by 3 bases, with 8 bases between. Germline values: CDR1 MGHDK, CDR2 SYGVNS.

This chain connects TRBV7-2 to TRBJ2-2; D is perhaps TRBD1 (6 bases). V was shortened by 4 bases and J by 7 bases, with 10 bases between the two germline ends. The CDR3 extends over 13 amino acids. CDR1 is SGHTA and CDR2 is FQGNSA in the germline V gene. The CDR3 sequence: CASSYRVFGELFF. CDR3 bases: TGTGCCAGCAGCTACAGGGTGTTCGGGGAGCTGTTTTTT.

For this clonotype: The junction and the germline gene differ at one end; a read error may be behind it. The chain recombines TRBV7-9 with TRBJ2-3, with 12 nucleotides matching TRBD1. This CDR3 contains 16 residues. Germline V gene data show CDR1 as SEHNR and CDR2 as FQNEAQ (reference sequence). CDR3 coding DNA: TGTGACAGCAGCTTAGTGGGGGACAGGGGGCCGGATACGCAGTATTTT. Its protein product is CDSSLVGDRGPDTQYF.

The chain recombines TRBV12-3 or TRBV12-4 with TRBJ2-3; TRBD2 agrees at 15 bases. V lost 5 bases and J lost 0; bases outside the gene matches: 9. This CDR3 is built from 19 residues. CDR3 sequence reads: CASSPAGTSGGISTDTQYF. CDR3 DNA: TGTGCCAGCAGTCCAGCCGGGACTAGCGGGGGGATTAGCACAGATACGCAGTATTTT.

V gene TRBV11-2 combines with J gene TRBJ2-2, with a tentative D call TRBD2 (6 bases). The CDR3 loop spans 17 amino acids. V was clipped by 0 bases and J by 1 base, with 12 bases between them. Germline lookup yields CDR1 SGHAT and CDR2 FQNNGV. The CDR3 nucleotides are TGTGCCAGCAGCTTAGAGTACACTAGCTTGAACACCGGGGAGCTGTTTTTT. The encoded protein is CASSLEYTSLNTGELFF.

In this sample, this clonotype turned up many times. The chain couples TRBV4-3 to TRBJ2-3; 14 bases are a match to TRBD2. V lost 3 bases to trimming and J lost 5 bases; unmatched junction nucleotides: 7. Germline CDR1 reads LGHNA; CDR2 reads YSLEER. The CDR3 consists of 17 residues. CDR3 DNA sequence: TGCGCCAGCAGCCAGTTGGGACTAGCGGGAGAATTAGATACGCAGTATTTT. Protein: CASSQLGLAGELDTQYF.

A word on this clonotype: A read error is possible here, since a much larger clone lies one base away. The rearrangement joins TRBV29-1 to TRBJ1-2; 8 bases fit TRBD1. Germline V lookup: CDR1 SQVTM, CDR2 ANQGSEA. V lost 4 bases and J lost 0; bases outside the gene matches: 10. This CDR3 contains 16 residues. The CDR3 DNA follows: TGCAGCGTTGCAGGGGGCGCTCCCATAGCTAACTATGGCTACACCTTC. This codes for CSVAGGAPIANYGYTF.

The sample holds many counts of this clonotype. This sequence joins TRBV28 and TRBJ2-3; D perhaps matches TRBD2 (6 bases). CDR1 MDHEN and CDR2 SYDVKM come from the germline V gene. The CDR3 has 16 amino acids. V dropped 7 bases and J dropped 2 bases, with 19 bases sitting between them. CDR3 sequence: CASTSRASDYTDTQYF. The CDR3 bases are TGTGCCAGCACCTCCCGGGCTAGCGATTACACAGATACGCAGTATTTT. The full variable domain, rest sourced from reference TRBV28 and TRBJ2-3, is DVKVTQSSRYLVKRTGEKVFLECVQDMDHENMFWYRQDPGLGLRLIYFSYDVKMKEKGDIPEGYSVSREKKERFSLILESASTNQTSMYLCASTSRASDYTDTQYFGPGTRLTVL.

Turning to this clonotype: This could be a read error, since a much larger clone is one nucleotide away. The chain is built from TRBV7-2 and TRBJ2-3, with no clear D. The CDR3 loop spans 13 amino acids. CDR1 is SGHTA and CDR2 is FQGNSA in the germline V gene. Trimming pared 4 bases from V and 6 bases from J, leaving 11 bases between. The CDR3 sequence: CASSSREGDTQYF. CDR3 DNA: TGTGCCAGCAGCTCAAGGGAAGGTGATACGCAGTATTTT.

In the case of this clonotype: Relative to the germline gene, one junction end is altered; a read error may explain this. The chain is built from TRBV27 and TRBJ2-3; 9 bases are shared with TRBD2. In germline, CDR1 is MNHEY, CDR2 SMNVEV (reference sequence). This CDR3 contains 16 residues. CDR3 residues: CASSRLAATFTDTQCF. CDR3 sequence (DNA): TGTGCCAGCAGTAGACTAGCGGCCACTTTCACAGATACGCAGTGTTTT.

This clonotype was counted a few times. V is TRBV6-5 and J is TRBJ2-3; 10 nucleotides match TRBD1. The CDR3 sequence is 15 residues long. Trimming took 5 bases from V and 4 from J; bases not matched to a gene: 6. Germline assignment: CDR1 MNHEY and CDR2 SVGAGI. CDR3: CASSPRDRGPDTQYF. The CDR3 DNA reads as TGTGCCAGCAGTCCCCGGGACAGGGGCCCAGATACGCAGTATTTT.

The table lists this clonotype with a few counts. The rearrangement uses TRBV10-1 and TRBJ2-7, with 8 bases that match TRBD2. V shed 0 bases and J 10 bases; nucleotides not matched to a gene: 8. Germline CDR1 is WNHNN and CDR2 is SYGVQD (reference sequence). This CDR3 spans 14 amino acids. The CDR3 bases are TGCGCCAGCAGTGAGTCACGACAAGCGGGGGATCAGTACTTC. This sequence encodes CASSESRQAGDQYF.

This rearrangement joins TRBV6-2 or TRBV6-3 to TRBJ1-5; D remains unclear. The CDR3 totals 13 residues. V was clipped by 11 bases and J by 6 bases, with 17 bases between them. Germline V gives CDR1 MNHEY, CDR2 SVGEGT. DNA for the CDR3: TGTGCCCGCCGGGCTCGCCCCACTCAGCCCCAGCATTTT. This codes for CARRARPTQPQHF.